The 9 T cell receptor beta chains in this list originate from one sample, sequenced in a study of vaccination and CD4 T cells after COVID-19. Their target antigens are unknown. The sample's treatment: approximately nine-day PBMC culture with coronavirus spike peptide pools or control peptides (ViraFEST assay). The Oncomine TCR Beta short-read assay was what sequenced the DNA obtained from cultured CD4+ T cells. Using its own MiXCR run on the PCR reads, TCRdb lists one record per CDR3 protein. Seen here are roughly 12,000 distinct CDR3 sequences, around three quarters observed once, and the top ten hold approximately 11%. The sample was CD4+ T cells from blood, cultured in vitro. The receptor source for this set is a human donor who had recovered from COVID-19.

The V and J genes are TRBV5-1 and TRBJ2-2; D is unresolved. Germline lookup yields CDR1 SGHRS and CDR2 YFSETQ. The V gene lost 0 bases and the J gene lost 2 bases, with 8 bases spanning the gap. The CDR3 totals 15 residues. CDR3 DNA sequence: TGCGCCAGCAGCTTGGGATTCCCCAACACCGGGGAGCTGTTTTTT. Residues: CASSLGFPNTGELFF.

The chain joins TRBV7-9 to TRBJ1-2; D ambiguous. The V gene lost 0 bases and the J gene lost 6 bases, with 20 bases spanning the gap. Germline CDR1 is SEHNR and CDR2 is FQNEAQ (reference sequence). The CDR3 has 17 residues. The CDR3 DNA sequence: TGTGCCAGCAGCTTAGCCGCCTCGGGAGGGAAATGGAATGGCTACACCTTC. Its translation is CASSLAASGGKWNGYTF.

The rearrangement uses TRBV20-1 and TRBJ2-2; D remains unclear. V was pared by 3 bases and J by 4 bases, with 12 bases between. This CDR3 is 14 amino acids long. In germline, CDR1 is DFQATT, CDR2 SNEGSKA (reference sequence). CDR3 protein: CSARGWLGTGELFF. In DNA form, the CDR3 reads TGCAGTGCTAGGGGTTGGCTCGGCACCGGGGAGCTGTTTTTT.

J is TRBJ1-1 and V is TRBV12-3 or TRBV12-4; no reliable D call. V was pared by 4 bases and J by 5 bases, with 14 bases between. The CDR3 has 14 amino acids. The CDR3 is CASSSQEVTTEAFF. The CDR3 DNA is TGTGCCAGCAGTTCCCAGGAGGTTACTACTGAAGCTTTCTTT.

The CDR3 DNA follows: TGTGCCAGCGCCTCGACAGGGCAACTATCCGAAGGAGGGACAGATACGCAGTATTTT. Its protein is CASASTGQLSEGGTDTQYF. The chain employs TRBV7-9 and TRBJ2-3; maybe TRBD1 (7 bases). V was clipped by 8 bases and J by 3 bases, with 30 bases between them. The germline V gene has CDR1 SEHNR and CDR2 FQNEAQ (reference sequence). This CDR3 spans 19 amino acids. The full variable domain, in which reference TRBV7-9 and TRBJ2-3 provide the parts outside the CDR3, is DTGVSQNPRHKITKRGQNVTFRCDPISEHNRLYWYRQTLGQGPEFLTYFQNEAQLEKSRLLSDRFSAERPKGSFSTLEIQRTEQGDSAMYLCASASTGQLSEGGTDTQYFGPGTRLTVL.

The rearrangement joins TRBV28 to TRBJ1-2, with D possibly being TRBD1 (6 bases). The ends were cut back, 6 bases at V and 6 bases at J, with 14 bases in the middle. The CDR3 is 13 residues long. Germline CDR1 and CDR2: MDHEN and SYDVKM. Written as DNA, the CDR3 is TGTGCCAGCAGAGGGGGAAGGGGCAATGGCTACACCTTC. Translated, it gives CASRGGRGNGYTF.

This chain uses TRBV12-3 or TRBV12-4 with TRBJ2-5; the D is unclear. This CDR3 is built from 13 residues. With 5 bases removed from V and 3 bases from J, the gap between germline ends came to 10 bases. The CDR3: CASSRYSEETQYF. The DNA for the CDR3 is TGTGCCAGCAGTCGATACAGTGAAGAGACCCAGTACTTC.

The CDR3 here is CASSLPGNNSPLHF. The CDR3 DNA reads as TGTGCCAGCAGTCTCCCGGGTAATAATTCACCCCTCCACTTT. This chain connects TRBV28 to TRBJ1-6; unclear D gene. The V gene's germline CDR1 is MDHEN and CDR2 SYDVKM. CDR3 length: 14 amino acids. V lost 5 bases and J lost 5, with 10 bases in between.

The CDR3 DNA follows: TGCAGTGCTAGCGACGGGGGGGGTGGCAATCAGCCCCAGCATTTT. Translating gives CSASDGGGGNQPQHF. The rearrangement joins TRBV20-1 to TRBJ1-5; tentatively, D is TRBD1 (5 bases). Trimming removed 3 bases at V and 2 bases at J, with 14 bases between. The CDR3 spans 15 residues. CDR1 and CDR2 (germline): DFQATT, SNEGSKA (reference sequence).